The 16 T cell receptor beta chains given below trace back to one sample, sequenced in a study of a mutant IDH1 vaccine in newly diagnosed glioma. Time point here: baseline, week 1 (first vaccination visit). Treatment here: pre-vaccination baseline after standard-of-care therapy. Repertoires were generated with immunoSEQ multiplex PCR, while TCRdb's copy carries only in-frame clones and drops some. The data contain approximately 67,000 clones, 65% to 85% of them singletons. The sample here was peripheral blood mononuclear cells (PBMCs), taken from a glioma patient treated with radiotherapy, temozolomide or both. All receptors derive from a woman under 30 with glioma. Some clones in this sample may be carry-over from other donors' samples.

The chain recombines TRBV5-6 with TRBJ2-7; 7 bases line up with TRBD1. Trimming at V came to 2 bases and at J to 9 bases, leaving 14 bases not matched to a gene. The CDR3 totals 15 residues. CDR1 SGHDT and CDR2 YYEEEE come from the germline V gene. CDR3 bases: TGTGCCAGCAGCTTTGTCGACCGGACAGGCCCTCGGCAGTACTTC. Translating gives CASSFVDRTGPRQYF.

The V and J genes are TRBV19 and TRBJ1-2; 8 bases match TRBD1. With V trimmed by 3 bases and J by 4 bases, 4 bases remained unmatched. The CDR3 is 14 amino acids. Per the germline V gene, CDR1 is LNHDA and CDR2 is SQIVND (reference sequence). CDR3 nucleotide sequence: TGTGCCAGTAGTATCCAGGGGGCGGGCTATGGCTACACCTTC. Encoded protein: CASSIQGAGYGYTF.

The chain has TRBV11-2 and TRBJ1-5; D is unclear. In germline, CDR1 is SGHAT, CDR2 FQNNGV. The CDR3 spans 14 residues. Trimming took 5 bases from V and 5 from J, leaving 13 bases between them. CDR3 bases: TGTGCCAGCAGCCTCGGGATTTTCGATCAGCCCCAGCATTTT. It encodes CASSLGIFDQPQHF. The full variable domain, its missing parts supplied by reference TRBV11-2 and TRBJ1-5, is EAGVAQSPRYKIIEKRQSVAFWCNPISGHATLYWYQQILGQGPKLLIQFQNNGVVDDSQLPKDRFSAERLKGVDSTLKIQPAKLEDSAVYLCASSLGIFDQPQHFGDGTRLSIL.

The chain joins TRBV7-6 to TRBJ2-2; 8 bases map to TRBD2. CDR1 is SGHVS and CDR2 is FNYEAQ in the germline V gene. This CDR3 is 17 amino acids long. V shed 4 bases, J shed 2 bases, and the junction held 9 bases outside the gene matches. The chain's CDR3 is CASSWGSSGGNTGELFF. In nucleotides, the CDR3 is TGTGCCAGCAGCTGGGGTTCCAGCGGGGGAAACACCGGGGAGCTGTTTTTT.

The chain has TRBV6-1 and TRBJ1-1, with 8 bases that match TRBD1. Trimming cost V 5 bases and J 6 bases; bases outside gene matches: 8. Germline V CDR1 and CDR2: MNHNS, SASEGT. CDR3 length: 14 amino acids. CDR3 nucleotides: TGTGCCAGCAGTCCTTACAGGGGGACATCTGAAGCTTTCTTT. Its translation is CASSPYRGTSEAFF.

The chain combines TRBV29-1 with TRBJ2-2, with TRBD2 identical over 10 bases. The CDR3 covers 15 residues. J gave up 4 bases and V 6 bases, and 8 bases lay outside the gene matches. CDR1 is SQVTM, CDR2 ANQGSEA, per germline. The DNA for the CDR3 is TGCAGCGTCTCCGGGACTAGCGAGAGCACCGGGGAGCTGTTTTTT. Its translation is CSVSGTSESTGELFF.

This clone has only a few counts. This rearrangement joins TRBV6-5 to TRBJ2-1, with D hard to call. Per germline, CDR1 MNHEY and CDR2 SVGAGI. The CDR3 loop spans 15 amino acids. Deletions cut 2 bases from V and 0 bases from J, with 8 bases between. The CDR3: CASSYRDISYNEQFF. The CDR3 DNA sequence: TGTGCCAGCAGTTACCGCGACATCTCCTACAATGAGCAGTTCTTC.

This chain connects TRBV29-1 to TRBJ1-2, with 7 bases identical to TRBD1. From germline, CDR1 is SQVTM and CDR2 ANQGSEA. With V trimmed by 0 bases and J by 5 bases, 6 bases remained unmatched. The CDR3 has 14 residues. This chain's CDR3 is CSVEDLQGQYGYTF. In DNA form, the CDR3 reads TGCAGCGTTGAAGATCTTCAGGGACAGTATGGCTACACCTTC. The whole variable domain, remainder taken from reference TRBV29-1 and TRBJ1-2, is SAVISQKPSRDICQRGTSLTIQCQVDSQVTMMFWYRQQPGQSLTLIATANQGSEATYESGFVIDKFPISRPNLTFSTLTVSNMSPEDSSIYLCSVEDLQGQYGYTFGSGTRLTVV.

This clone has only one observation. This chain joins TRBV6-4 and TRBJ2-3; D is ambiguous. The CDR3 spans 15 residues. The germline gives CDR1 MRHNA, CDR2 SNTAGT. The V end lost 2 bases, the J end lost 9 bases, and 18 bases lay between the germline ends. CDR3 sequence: CASSDLPDTVDTQYF. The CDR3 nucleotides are TGTGCCAGCAGTGACCTACCCGACACCGTAGACACGCAGTATTTT.

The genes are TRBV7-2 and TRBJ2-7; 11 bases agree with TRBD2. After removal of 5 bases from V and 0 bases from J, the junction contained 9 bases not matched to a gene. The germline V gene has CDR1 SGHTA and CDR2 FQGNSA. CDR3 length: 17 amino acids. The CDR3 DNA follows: TGTGCCAGCAGCCCGATGGCTAGCGGGGGGCTCTCCTACGAGCAGTACTTC. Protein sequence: CASSPMASGGLSYEQYF.

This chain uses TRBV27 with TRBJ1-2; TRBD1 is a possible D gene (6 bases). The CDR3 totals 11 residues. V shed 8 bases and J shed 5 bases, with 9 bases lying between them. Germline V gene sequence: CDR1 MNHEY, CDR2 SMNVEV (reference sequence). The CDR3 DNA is TGTGCCAGCGGGAGGGGGTATGGCTACACCTTC. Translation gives CASGRGYGYTF.

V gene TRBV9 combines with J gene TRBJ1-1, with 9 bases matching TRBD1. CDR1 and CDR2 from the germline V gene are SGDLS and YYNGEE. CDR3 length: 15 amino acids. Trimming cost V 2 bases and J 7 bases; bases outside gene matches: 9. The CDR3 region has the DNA TGTGCCAGCAGCGTTGTGGACAGGGGCGTAGTTGAAGCTTTCTTT. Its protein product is CASSVVDRGVVEAFF. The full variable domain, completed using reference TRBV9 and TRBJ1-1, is DSGVTQTPKHLITATGQRVTLRCSPRSGDLSVYWYQQSLDQGLQFLIQYYNGEERAKGNILERFSAQQFPDLHSELNLSSLELGDSALYFCASSVVDRGVVEAFFGQGTRLTVV.

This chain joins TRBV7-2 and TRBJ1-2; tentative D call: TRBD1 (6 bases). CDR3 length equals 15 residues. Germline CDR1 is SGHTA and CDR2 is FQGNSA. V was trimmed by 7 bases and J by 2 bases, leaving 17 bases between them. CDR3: CASTWTVNFNYGYTF. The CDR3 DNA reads TGTGCCAGCACTTGGACAGTCAATTTCAACTATGGCTACACCTTC.

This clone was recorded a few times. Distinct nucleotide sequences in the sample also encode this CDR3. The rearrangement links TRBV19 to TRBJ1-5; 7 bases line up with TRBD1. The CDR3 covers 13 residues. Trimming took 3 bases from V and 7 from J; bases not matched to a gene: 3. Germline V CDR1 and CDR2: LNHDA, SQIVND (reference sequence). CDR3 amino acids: CASSITGDQPQHF. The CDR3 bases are TGTGCCAGTAGTATTACAGGGGACCAGCCCCAGCATTTT.

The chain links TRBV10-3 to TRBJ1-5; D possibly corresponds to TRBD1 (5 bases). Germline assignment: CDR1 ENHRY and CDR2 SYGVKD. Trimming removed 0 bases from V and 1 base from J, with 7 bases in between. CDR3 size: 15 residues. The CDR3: CAISESAGSNQPQHF. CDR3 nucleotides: TGTGCCATCAGTGAGTCCGCAGGGAGCAATCAGCCCCAGCATTTT.

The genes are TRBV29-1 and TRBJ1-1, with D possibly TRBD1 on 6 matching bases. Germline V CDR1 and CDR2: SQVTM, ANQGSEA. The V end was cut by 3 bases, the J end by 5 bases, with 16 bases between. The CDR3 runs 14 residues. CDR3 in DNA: TGCAGCGTTGAGCTGACAGGCGAAGGGACTGAAGCTTTCTTT. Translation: CSVELTGEGTEAFF.